A selection of T cell receptor beta chains follows, all from one sample in a study of Ad26.COV2.S vaccination and SARS-CoV-2 variants. Generated by immunoSEQ multiplex PCR, the TCRdb table keeps only in-frame clones and is missing some. The sample contains some 290,000 clones, around 83% of which appear only once. The sequences come from peripheral blood, collected in a trial of Ad26.COV2.S vaccine versus placebo. All receptors derive from a person between 18 and 65 years old who received the Ad26.COV2.S COVID-19 vaccine or a placebo. The CDR3 runs from the conserved cysteine through the conserved F or W. A D gene is named only where the DNA matches it firmly. The size of a clone is reported for some rows only, either as once, few or many, or as a class for expanded clones.

J gene: TRBJ1-4; D gene: .; V gene: TRBV6-5; clone size: .; CDR3 protein: CASSYRGPTNEKLFF; CDR3 DNA: TGTGCCAGCAGTTACAGGGGACCAACTAATGAAAAACTGTTTTTT
J gene: TRBJ2-1; D gene: TRBD2; V gene: TRBV6-6; clone size: .; CDR3 protein: CASKRRPGLAGHEQFF; CDR3 DNA: TGTGCCAGCAAGCGAAGGCCGGGACTAGCGGGACATGAGCAGTTCTTC
J gene: TRBJ1-5; D gene: .; V gene: TRBV18; clone size: few; CDR3 protein: CASSPTDFNQPQHF; CDR3 DNA: TGTGCCAGCTCACCAACGGACTTCAATCAGCCCCAGCATTTT
J gene: TRBJ1-4; D gene: .; V gene: TRBV19; clone size: .; CDR3 protein: CASSPRRTNEKLFF; CDR3 DNA: TGTGCCAGTAGTCCCAGGAGGACTAATGAAAAACTGTTTTTT
J gene: TRBJ2-2; D gene: .; V gene: TRBV6-5; clone size: .; CDR3 protein: CAGGSLWGTGELFF; CDR3 DNA: TGTGCCGGAGGGAGTCTGTGGGGGACCGGGGAGCTGTTTTTT
J gene: TRBJ1-1; D gene: .; V gene: TRBV5-1; clone size: .; CDR3 protein: CASSLYLNTEAFF; CDR3 DNA: TGCGCCAGCAGCCTCTACTTGAACACTGAAGCTTTCTTT
J gene: TRBJ1-2; D gene: TRBD1; V gene: TRBV6-5; clone size: .; CDR3 protein: CASTTAQGNYGYTF; CDR3 DNA: TGTGCCAGCACTACAGCACAGGGGAACTATGGCTACACCTTC
J gene: TRBJ2-7; D gene: TRBD1; V gene: TRBV18; clone size: .; CDR3 protein: CASSSGQGAYEQYF; CDR3 DNA: TGTGCCAGCTCCTCGGGACAGGGGGCTTACGAGCAGTACTTC
J gene: TRBJ2-5; D gene: .; V gene: TRBV15; clone size: .; CDR3 protein: CATSRVALQETQYF; CDR3 DNA: TGTGCCACCAGCAGAGTAGCCCTCCAAGAGACCCAGTACTTC
J gene: TRBJ1-4; D gene: .; V gene: TRBV19; clone size: .; CDR3 protein: CASSTYRGAPNEKLFF; CDR3 DNA: TGTGCCAGTAGTACGTACCGGGGTGCACCTAATGAAAAACTGTTTTTT
J gene: TRBJ2-1; D gene: .; V gene: TRBV7-9; clone size: .; CDR3 protein: CASSWLWAPNEQFF; CDR3 DNA: TGTGCCAGCAGCTGGCTCTGGGCCCCCAATGAGCAGTTCTTC
J gene: TRBJ2-7; D gene: .; V gene: TRBV6-5; clone size: .; CDR3 protein: CASSYSGEQYF; CDR3 DNA: TGTGCCAGCAGTTACTCCGGGGAGCAGTACTTC
J gene: TRBJ2-5; D gene: .; V gene: TRBV14; clone size: .; CDR3 protein: CASSRGEVYQETQYF; CDR3 DNA: TGTGCCAGCAGCAGAGGGGAGGTGTACCAAGAGACCCAGTACTTC
J gene: TRBJ2-2; D gene: TRBD1; V gene: TRBV19; clone size: .; CDR3 protein: CASSLGTANTGELFF; CDR3 DNA: TGTGCCAGCTCCTTAGGGACAGCGAACACCGGGGAGCTGTTTTTT
J gene: TRBJ2-1; D gene: .; V gene: TRBV7-2; clone size: .; CDR3 protein: CASSFDSYNEQFF; CDR3 DNA: TGTGCCAGCAGCTTCGATTCCTACAATGAGCAGTTCTTC
J gene: TRBJ1-1; D gene: .; V gene: TRBV6-2/TRBV6-3; clone size: few; CDR3 protein: CASSSQGWSEAFF; CDR3 DNA: TGTGCCAGCAGTTCACAGGGTTGGAGTGAAGCTTTCTTT
J gene: TRBJ1-6; D gene: .; V gene: TRBV30; clone size: .; CDR3 protein: CAWSVSLGDSPLHF; CDR3 DNA: TGTGCCTGGAGTGTTTCGCTGGGTGATTCACCCCTCCACTTT
J gene: TRBJ2-3; D gene: TRBD2; V gene: TRBV30; clone size: .; CDR3 protein: CAWRGARGRRDTQYF; CDR3 DNA: TGTGCCTGGAGGGGAGCGCGGGGGAGGAGAGATACGCAGTATTTT
J gene: TRBJ2-5; D gene: TRBD2; V gene: TRBV3-1/TRBV3-2; clone size: once; CDR3 protein: CASSHPQSGGAPKTQYF; CDR3 DNA: TGTGCCAGCAGCCACCCCCAGAGCGGGGGGGCCCCGAAGACCCAGTACTTC
J gene: TRBJ1-3; D gene: .; V gene: TRBV6-9; clone size: .; CDR3 protein: CASIQGWAISGNTIYF; CDR3 DNA: TGTGCCAGCATCCAGGGTTGGGCCATCTCTGGAAACACCATATATTTT
J gene: TRBJ2-7; D gene: .; V gene: TRBV5-4; clone size: .; CDR3 protein: CASRGQGRNEQYF; CDR3 DNA: TGTGCCAGCAGGGGGCAGGGGAGGAACGAGCAGTACTTC
J gene: TRBJ1-2; D gene: .; V gene: TRBV4-3; clone size: .; CDR3 protein: CASSQDLRGNYGYTF; CDR3 DNA: TGCGCCAGCAGCCAAGATTTGCGGGGGAACTATGGCTACACCTTC
J gene: TRBJ2-1; D gene: .; V gene: TRBV10-3; clone size: .; CDR3 protein: CAISGGDEQFF; CDR3 DNA: TGTGCCATCAGTGGGGGCGATGAGCAGTTCTTC
J gene: TRBJ2-3; D gene: TRBD2; V gene: TRBV14; clone size: .; CDR3 protein: CASSQVGMSGGSTDTQYF; CDR3 DNA: TGTGCCAGCAGCCAAGTTGGTATGAGCGGGGGAAGCACAGATACGCAGTATTTT
J gene: TRBJ2-3; D gene: TRBD1; V gene: TRBV5-1; clone size: .; CDR3 protein: CASSTGGSVDTQYF; CDR3 DNA: TGCGCCAGCAGCACAGGGGGGTCTGTAGATACGCAGTATTTT
J gene: TRBJ2-5; D gene: TRBD2; V gene: TRBV28; clone size: .; CDR3 protein: CASSLSLAGEGETQYF; CDR3 DNA: TGTGCCAGCAGTTTAAGCCTAGCGGGGGAGGGAGAGACCCAGTACTTC
J gene: TRBJ1-1; D gene: .; V gene: TRBV6-5; clone size: few; CDR3 protein: CASDPGTPTEAFF; CDR3 DNA: TGTGCCAGCGACCCAGGGACCCCAACTGAAGCTTTCTTT
J gene: TRBJ2-2; D gene: .; V gene: TRBV5-1; clone size: few; CDR3 protein: CASSFTPTGAGELFF; CDR3 DNA: TGCGCCAGCAGCTTTACACCGACTGGGGCCGGGGAGCTGTTTTTT